This entry lists 25 T cell receptor beta chains sequenced from one sample in a study of blood T cells in healthy people across ages. PCR was performed a second time for roughly 7 to 11 cycles using a sample-barcoded 5' primer and a J-beta primer mix. TCRdb re-called the 5' RACE reads through MiXCR, storing one row per CDR3 protein. The table lists just over 800,000 distinct CDR3 sequences, 62% of them singletons. The sample consisted of blood. These receptors were collected from a man aged 25-45 years in good health.

This chain joins TRBV20-1 and TRBJ2-3, with D maybe TRBD2 (6 bases). Germline V gene sequence: CDR1 DFQATT, CDR2 SNEGSKA (reference sequence). V dropped 3 bases and J dropped 3 bases, with 7 bases sitting between them. This CDR3 has 12 amino acids. CDR3 sequence reads: CSASGGTDTQYF. Written as DNA, the CDR3 is TGCAGTGCTAGCGGGGGTACAGATACGCAGTATTTT.

This sequence joins TRBV4-3 and TRBJ2-5; perhaps TRBD2 as D (5 bases). The CDR3 covers 16 residues. Trimming shortened V by 1 base and J by 4 bases, and 16 bases separated the two germline ends. Per the germline V gene, CDR1 is LGHNA and CDR2 is YSLEER. For the CDR3, the DNA is TGCGCCAGCAGCCAAGGGGAGCCCCTCCGGGGAGAGACCCAGTACTTC. This codes for CASSQGEPLRGETQYF.

V usage is TRBV9 and J usage is TRBJ2-7, with 7 bases lining up with TRBD1. Germline loops: CDR1 SGDLS, CDR2 YYNGEE. With 0 bases clipped from V and 0 bases from J, the junction kept 6 bases outside the gene matches. The CDR3 is made up of 16 amino acids. CDR3 sequence: CASSVEGDSSSYEQYF. The CDR3 coding sequence is TGTGCCAGCAGCGTAGAAGGGGACAGTAGCTCCTACGAGCAGTACTTC.

The chain uses TRBV7-8 and TRBJ2-4; D is ambiguous. Near its end, the DNA agrees better with TRBJ2-7, so the J call may be wrong. The CDR3 covers 16 residues. Per germline, CDR1 SGHVS and CDR2 FQNEAQ. In DNA, the CDR3 is TGTGCCAGCAGCTATAGCCCCCCGGGCTTCGCCTACGAGCAGTACTTC. Protein: CASSYSPPGFAYEQYF.

This chain connects TRBV19 to TRBJ2-4; D is possibly TRBD1 (6 bases). TRBJ2-7 explains the end of the DNA better; the J call may be wrong. The CDR3 is made up of 14 amino acids. CDR1 LNHDA and CDR2 SQIVND come from the germline V gene (reference sequence). CDR3 nucleotides: TGTGCCAGTAGTCCACCGACAGGCATCCACGAGCAGTACTTC. Translated, it gives CASSPPTGIHEQYF.

The CDR3 reads CASSQAGTGELFF. CDR3 in DNA: TGTGCCAGCAGCCAGGCCGGAACCGGGGAGCTGTTTTTT. The chain uses TRBV7-3 and TRBJ2-2; D unclear. Germline assignment: CDR1 SGHTA and CDR2 FQGTGA. The CDR3 is made up of 13 amino acids. Trimming left V 5 bases short and J 5 bases short, with 9 bases between.

The chain joins TRBV3-1 to TRBJ1-5; the D gene is possibly TRBD1 (5 bases). V was pared by 0 bases and J by 7 bases, with 10 bases between. In germline, CDR1 is LGHDT, CDR2 YNNKEL (reference sequence). The CDR3 totals 14 residues. In DNA form, the CDR3 reads TGTGCCAGCAGCCAAGATTTACGGGGCCAGCCCCAGCATTTT. This gives the protein CASSQDLRGQPQHF. The full variable domain, rest sourced from reference TRBV3-1 and TRBJ1-5, is DTAVSQTPKYLVTQMGNDKSIKCEQNLGHDTMYWYKQDSKKFLKIMFSYNNKELIINETVPNRFSPKSPDKAHLNLHINSLELGDSAVYFCASSQDLRGQPQHFGDGTRLSIL.

The chain employs TRBV29-1 and TRBJ1-4, with TRBD1 matching 7 bases. The CDR3 loop spans 13 amino acids. CDR1 is SQVTM and CDR2 is ANQGSEA in the germline V gene. V dropped 5 bases and J dropped 5; count of bases not matched to a gene: 5. The CDR3 nucleotides are TGCAGCGTTCTGACAGGGCCAAATGAAAAACTGTTTTTT. This codes for CSVLTGPNEKLFF.

CDR3 DNA sequence: TGTGCCAGCAGCCAGGGCACTAGCGGGACCACCAAAAACATTCAGTACTTC. Translation gives CASSQGTSGTTKNIQYF. V is TRBV4-2 and J is TRBJ2-4, with 10 bases aligning to TRBD2. V was pared by 3 bases and J by 2 bases, with 7 bases of the junction left unmatched. The length of the CDR3 is 17 residues. CDR1 and CDR2 from the germline V gene are LGHNA and YNFKEQ.

The rearrangement uses TRBV7-9 and TRBJ2-1; D perhaps matches TRBD2 (7 bases). Deletions cut 5 bases from V and 6 bases from J, with 11 bases between. The CDR3 sequence is 13 residues long. Germline V gene sequence: CDR1 SEHNR, CDR2 FQNEAQ (reference sequence). CDR3 nucleotides: TGTGCCAGCAGCCACGGGGGGCGCAATGAGCAGTTCTTC. Amino acids: CASSHGGRNEQFF.

This chain connects TRBV4-3 to TRBJ2-6; D remains ambiguous. Deletions cut 4 bases from V and 0 bases from J, with 13 bases between. The CDR3 has 17 amino acids. The germline V gene encodes CDR1 LGHNA and CDR2 YSLEER. The CDR3 coding sequence is TGCGCCAGCAGCCCTCAATGGGGTTACTCTGGGGCCAACGTCCTGACTTTC. Protein product: CASSPQWGYSGANVLTF.

Note on this clonotype: An end of the junction does not agree with germline; a read error may underlie this. The chain recombines TRBV4-2 with TRBJ1-5; 9 positions agree with TRBD1. The CDR3 contains 15 residues. Germline V gene sequence: CDR1 LGHNA, CDR2 YNFKEQ. This chain's CDR3 is CASSPPGTGYQPRHF. The DNA for the CDR3 is TGTGCCAGCAGCCCCCCAGGGACAGGGTATCAGCCCCGGCATTTT.

The J gene is TRBJ2-1, the V gene TRBV29-1; TRBD1 aligns across 9 bases. Germline trimming cut 2 bases from V and 10 bases from J; bases unmatched to any gene: 9. The CDR3 loop spans 14 amino acids. Per the germline V gene, CDR1 is SQVTM and CDR2 is ANQGSEA. CDR3 loop: CSVEPGQGSYEQFF. The CDR3 DNA reads as TGCAGCGTTGAACCGGGACAGGGATCCTACGAGCAGTTCTTC.

The J gene is TRBJ1-1, the V gene TRBV7-3, with 10 positions matching TRBD1. The germline CDR1 and CDR2 sequences are SGHTA and FQGTGA. V trimming: 2 bases; J trimming: 3 bases; junction bases outside the gene matches: 6. The CDR3 runs to 16 residues. The CDR3 DNA sequence: TGTGCCAGCAGCTTACGGACAGGGGGTGAGGACACTGAAGCTTTCTTT. This sequence encodes CASSLRTGGEDTEAFF.

Here the CDR3 reads CSAEGQTRNTGELFF. Here the CDR3 DNA reads TGCAGTGCTGAGGGCCAGACGAGGAACACCGGGGAGCTGTTTTTT. This rearrangement joins TRBV20-1 to TRBJ2-2, with D possibly matching TRBD2 (5 bases). The V gene lost 5 bases and the J gene lost 1 base, with 14 bases spanning the gap. The CDR3 runs 15 residues. CDR1 and CDR2 from the germline V gene are DFQATT and SNEGSKA (reference sequence).

Only a few counts were recorded for this clonotype. The chain employs TRBV2 and TRBJ2-7, with unresolved D. Germline V CDR1 and CDR2: SNHLY, FYNNEI. Trimming left V 1 base short and J 7 bases short, with 14 bases between. The CDR3 contains 14 residues. The CDR3 sequence: CASSEDTNPKEQYF. As DNA, the CDR3 is TGTGCCAGCAGTGAAGACACCAACCCTAAAGAGCAGTACTTC.

The chain combines TRBV4-2 with TRBJ1-4, with TRBD1 identical over 8 bases. The V segment lost 7 bases and the J segment 3 bases; nucleotides outside the gene matches: 10. Looked up from germline, CDR1 is LGHNA and CDR2 is YNFKEQ. This CDR3 is 16 amino acids long. The CDR3 spells CASNLGQGAPNEKLFF. Here the CDR3 DNA reads TGTGCCAGCAACCTTGGCCAGGGGGCCCCTAATGAAAAACTGTTTTTT.

The rearrangement uses TRBV7-9 and TRBJ2-1, with D tentatively TRBD2 (6 bases). Trimming shortened V by 7 bases and J by 9 bases, and 19 bases separated the two germline ends. Germline values: CDR1 SEHNR, CDR2 FQNEAQ (reference sequence). The CDR3 covers 14 residues. The CDR3 coding sequence is TGTGCCAGCACCTGGGACGCCGGGGGTGGTGAGCAGTTCTTC. Amino acids: CASTWDAGGGEQFF.

The chain combines TRBV3-1 with TRBJ2-1, with TRBD2 identical over 9 bases. The V and J ends lost 8 bases and 4 bases, in that order; junction bases with no gene match: 15. There are 17 residues in the CDR3. Per germline, CDR1 LGHDT and CDR2 YNNKEL (reference sequence). The CDR3 is CASGGLGGGGTYNEQFF. Here the CDR3 DNA reads TGTGCCAGCGGCGGTCTCGGCGGGGGGGGAACTTACAATGAGCAGTTCTTC.

The chain joins TRBV5-1 to TRBJ1-2; D is unresolved. This CDR3 region has 15 residues. Germline lookup yields CDR1 SGHRS and CDR2 YFSETQ. The V end lost 4 bases, the J end lost 6 bases, and 19 bases lay between the germline ends. In nucleotides, the CDR3 is TGCGCCAGCAGCCCAGTCGAAACAGTGCCAAATGGCTACACCTTC. Protein sequence: CASSPVETVPNGYTF.

The chain employs TRBV6-8 and TRBJ2-3; 9 nucleotides line up with TRBD1. V shed 8 bases, J shed 5 bases, and the junction held 14 bases outside the gene matches. Germline V lookup: CDR1 MNHGY, CDR2 SAAAGT. CDR3 length: 16 residues. Here the CDR3 reads CASGPYDRGNGDTQYF. Written as DNA, the CDR3 is TGTGCCAGCGGACCGTACGACAGGGGGAACGGAGATACGCAGTATTTT.

The rearrangement joins TRBV4-3 to TRBJ2-7; a weak D match, TRBD1 (6 bases). V was shortened by 4 bases and J by 3 bases, with 13 bases between the two germline ends. Germline CDR1 is LGHNA and CDR2 is YSLEER. The CDR3 runs to 14 residues. The CDR3 here is CASSPIQGNYEQYF. The DNA for the CDR3 is TGCGCCAGCAGCCCCATCCAGGGGAACTACGAGCAGTACTTC.

The sample holds many counts of this clonotype. V and J are TRBV6-1 and TRBJ2-3, with a possible D match to TRBD2 (5 bases). The germline V gene has CDR1 MNHNS and CDR2 SASEGT. There are 13 residues in the CDR3. The V end lost 4 bases, the J end lost 1 base, and 6 bases lay between the germline ends. The CDR3 region is CASSGGRTDTQYF. CDR3 in DNA: TGTGCCAGCAGTGGCGGGCGCACAGATACGCAGTATTTT.

The chain uses TRBV20-1 and TRBJ1-4; D ambiguous. CDR3 size: 17 residues. Germline V gene data show CDR1 as DFQATT and CDR2 as SNEGSKA (reference sequence). Trimming removed 3 bases at V and 5 bases at J, with 22 bases between. The CDR3 sequence is CSASLIDINFVNEKLFF. CDR3 DNA: TGCAGTGCTAGCCTAATTGATATAAACTTCGTGAATGAAAAACTGTTTTTT.

The gene calls are TRBV20-1 and TRBJ2-3; TRBD2 aligns across 9 bases. CDR1 is DFQATT and CDR2 is SNEGSKA in the germline V gene (reference sequence). The CDR3 has 15 residues. V shed 2 bases and J 3 bases; nucleotides not matched to a gene: 6. The CDR3 reads CSARWGGGATDTQYF. The CDR3 DNA is TGCAGTGCTAGATGGGGCGGGGGGGCGACAGATACGCAGTATTTT.